Listed here are 4 T cell receptor beta chains from one sample, sequenced in a study of blood T cell repertoires in COVID-19. Profiled with immunoSEQ multiplex PCR; TCRdb holds only in-frame clones, not every one. The sample holds 150,000 or so clones; around 80% are singletons and the top ten take around 15%. The sample consisted of peripheral blood. The receptor set was obtained from a human donor with acute or convalescent COVID-19. The donor label of this sample is uncertain.

This clone has only a few counts. V gene TRBV11-2 combines with J gene TRBJ2-5; unclear D gene. The germline V gene encodes CDR1 SGHAT and CDR2 FQNNGV. CDR3 length: 14 residues. The ends were cut back, 1 base at V and 5 bases at J, with 11 bases in the middle. The CDR3 region has the DNA TGTGCCAGCAGCTTAGGTCGAGGTCGGGAGACCCAGTACTTC. Encoded protein: CASSLGRGRETQYF.

This chain joins TRBV5-4 and TRBJ1-1; no clear D. This CDR3 comprises 14 residues. Germline-derived CDR1 and CDR2 are SGHNT and YYREEE (reference sequence). V shed 1 base and J shed 1 base, with 8 bases lying between them. The CDR3, as DNA: TGTGCCAGCAGCTTGTCCTGGAGGAACACTGAAGCTTTCTTT. Translating it yields CASSLSWRNTEAFF.

The J gene is TRBJ1-2, the V gene TRBV7-9; the match to TRBD1 covers 12 bases. CDR1 is SEHNR, CDR2 FQNEAQ, per germline (reference sequence). The CDR3 spans 16 residues. The junction had 1 base not matched to a gene; V was cut back by 0 bases and J by 2 bases. As DNA, the CDR3 is TGTGCCAGCAGCTTAGCGGGACAGGGGGCAAACTATGGCTACACCTTC. Amino acids: CASSLAGQGANYGYTF.

This clone is a singleton in its sample. J is TRBJ2-3 and V is TRBV10-1; 10 nucleotides agree with TRBD1. The germline V gene encodes CDR1 WNHNN and CDR2 SYGVQD (reference sequence). V was clipped by 3 bases and J by 6 bases; unmatched bases: 9. The CDR3 covers 16 residues. The CDR3 is CASSDAGTGVDDTQYF. The CDR3 bases are TGCGCCAGCAGTGATGCCGGGACAGGGGTTGATGATACGCAGTATTTT.